Listed below are T cell receptor beta chains from one sample, sequenced in a study of T-cell reconstitution after alpha-beta-depleted transplantation in children. TCRdb passed the PCR reads through MiXCR, listing each CDR3 protein once. The sample contains fewer than 750,000 distinct CDR3 sequences, approximately 30% of which appear only once. This sample comprised PBMCs, obtained before TCRalphabeta/CD19-depleted stem cell transplant. The origin of the receptors is a boy under three years old with Wiskott-Aldrich syndrome, due to receive a stem cell transplant. Both conserved end residues are part of each CDR3. D genes are given only for firm matches. The listing skips clone size in some rows; elsewhere it reads once, few, many or a size class.

size	D	J	V	DNA	CDR3
few	-	TRBJ1-4	TRBV11-2	TGTGCCAGCAGCTTAGGCCTCAGGGATCGTGAAAAACTGTTTTTT	CASSLGLRDREKLFF
-	TRBD2	TRBJ2-1	TRBV5-1	TGCGCCAGCAGGAGCGGGACTAGCGGGACAAATGAGCAGTTCTTC	CASRSGTSGTNEQFF
few	TRBD2	TRBJ2-7	TRBV7-8	TGTGCCAGCAGCTTAAAGGCTAGCGGCCCCTACGAGCAGTACTTC	CASSLKASGPYEQYF
few	TRBD2	TRBJ2-3	TRBV10-3	TGTGCCATCAGGAGCACTAGCGGGAGGTCCTCAGATACGCAGTATTTT	CAIRSTSGRSSDTQYF
-	TRBD2	TRBJ2-5	TRBV5-1	TGCGCCAGCAGCTTGACTAGCGGAGGTGGGGAGACCCAGTACTTC	CASSLTSGGGETQYF
few	-	TRBJ1-2	TRBV7-9	TGTGCCAGCAGCTTAGACTCCAGCTTATATGGCTACACCTTC	CASSLDSSLYGYTF
-	TRBD1	TRBJ2-7	TRBV5-1	TGCGCCAGCAGCTGGGGACAGGGGGCGAACGAGCAGTACTTC	CASSWGQGANEQYF
-	-	TRBJ2-1	TRBV12-3/TRBV12-4	TGTGCCAGCAGTTGGGGACTCGCCCGGGGTGAGCAGTTCTTC	CASSWGLARGEQFF
few	TRBD2	TRBJ2-1	TRBV7-8	TGTGCCAGCAGATCCGAGCGGGGTAGCTCCTACAATGAGCAGTTCTTC	CASRSERGSSYNEQFF
few	-	TRBJ1-5	TRBV6-1	TGTGCCAGCAGTGAAGCCCTAGGTCCCAATCAACCCCAGCATTTT	CASSEALGPNQPQHF
few	TRBD2	TRBJ2-1	TRBV3-1	TGTGCCAGCAGCCAAGATACACTAGCGGGAGTGGGAAAGTTCTTC	CASSQDTLAGVGKFF
few	-	TRBJ2-1	TRBV5-1	TGCGCCAGCCAACCCGGGCTAACCCACCTCAATGAGCAGTTCTTC	CASQPGLTHLNEQFF
-	-	TRBJ2-3	TRBV20-1	TGCAGTGCTAGGAGGACAGCTGCTAGCACAGATACGCAGTATTTT	CSARRTAASTDTQYF
-	-	TRBJ2-1	TRBV21-1	TGTGCCAGCAGCACCAAGGGGACTAGCGGTTACAATGAGCAGTTCTTC	CASSTKGTSGYNEQFF
-	TRBD1	TRBJ2-1	TRBV18	TGTGCCAGCTCACCTCCCGAGGGGGCAGGGTTTCAGTTCTTC	CASSPPEGAGFQFF
few	TRBD1	TRBJ1-6	TRBV27	TGTGCCAGCAGCCGTCAACCGGGACAGTCAAATTCACCCCTCCACTTT	CASSRQPGQSNSPLHF
once	-	TRBJ1-2	TRBV9	TGTGCCAGCAGCGTTCTAGGGGGGCGAGGTGGCTACACCTTC	CASSVLGGRGGYTF
few	TRBD2	TRBJ2-1	TRBV12-3/TRBV12-4	TGTGCCAGCAGTTTATCTAGCGGGAGATACAATGAGCAGTTCTTC	CASSLSSGRYNEQFF
few	TRBD1	TRBJ1-6	TRBV5-1	TGCGCCAGCAGCTTGGGGGACAGCAGTTCACCCCTCCACTTT	CASSLGDSSSPLHF
-	-	TRBJ2-1	TRBV3-1	TGTGCCAGCAGCCAGGGCGTCACCAACAATGAGCAGTTCTTC	CASSQGVTNNEQFF
few	TRBD2	TRBJ2-5	TRBV5-6	TGTGCCAGCAGCAGACATAGCGGGAGTTCGGATAAGACCCAGTACTTC	CASSRHSGSSDKTQYF
-	TRBD2	TRBJ2-7	TRBV20-1	TGCAGTGCTGCCGAGGGAAGCGGGAGCCCCTACGAGCAGTACTTC	CSAAEGSGSPYEQYF
-	-	TRBJ2-7	TRBV20-1	TGCAGTGCTAGACAGTGGACTCACGAGCAGTACTTC	CSARQWTHEQYF
few	-	TRBJ2-1	TRBV5-1	TGCGCCAGCAGGTATAACTACAATGAGCAGTTCTTC	CASRYNYNEQFF
-	-	TRBJ2-1	TRBV5-1	TGCGCCAGCAGCTTGGCCCGGCTCCCCCAGGGTGAGCAGTTCTTC	CASSLARLPQGEQFF
-	TRBD2	TRBJ2-7	TRBV6-2/TRBV6-3	TGTGCCAGCAGTTTCTCGGGACTAGCGCTGCACGAGCAGTACTTC	CASSFSGLALHEQYF
-	-	TRBJ1-1	TRBV5-1	TGCGCCAGCAGCTTAGGGCAGGATGAAGCTTTCTTT	CASSLGQDEAFF
few	-	TRBJ2-3	TRBV10-3	TGTGCCATCTCCTTTGGGGCCACAGATACGCAGTATTTT	CAISFGATDTQYF
-	-	TRBJ2-5	TRBV7-9	TGTGCCAGCAGCTTACCCGGGGCCCTAGCCCCAGAGACCCAGTACTTC	CASSLPGALAPETQYF
few	-	TRBJ2-1	TRBV10-1	TGCGCCAGCAGTGAGGGGGCCTACAATGAGCAGTTCTTC	CASSEGAYNEQFF
-	TRBD2	TRBJ2-2	TRBV11-2	TGTGCCAGCAGCGATAGACTAGCGGGAGCGAACGGGGAGCTGTTTTTT	CASSDRLAGANGELFF
-	TRBD2	TRBJ2-7	TRBV4-1	TGCGCCAGCAGCCACACGTTCGGCGGGAGGACTACCTACGAGCAGTACTTC	CASSHTFGGRTTYEQYF
-	-	TRBJ2-3	TRBV7-6	TGTGCCAGCAGCTTAGATCCAGGGTTAGGAGATACGCAGTATTTT	CASSLDPGLGDTQYF
-	-	TRBJ2-3	TRBV5-1	TGCGCCAGCAGCTTGAGCCGGCTCGCTAACACAGATACGCAGTATTTT	CASSLSRLANTDTQYF
-	-	TRBJ2-7	TRBV24-1	TGTGCCACCAGTGATCGAAAATCGGGACCACGGGCCTACGAGCAGTACTTC	CATSDRKSGPRAYEQYF
few	-	TRBJ2-1	TRBV10-3	TGTGCCATCAGTGAACCACGGGGTAGCTCCTACAATGAGCAGTTCTTC	CAISEPRGSSYNEQFF
-	-	TRBJ1-5	TRBV28	TGTGCCAGCAGACTCTCCGGGGGGGATCAGCCCCAGCATTTT	CASRLSGGDQPQHF
-	TRBD2	TRBJ2-1	TRBV12-3/TRBV12-4	TGTGCCAGCACCCTGACTAGCGGAACCTACAATGAGCAGTTCTTC	CASTLTSGTYNEQFF
few	TRBD2	TRBJ2-2	TRBV5-1	TGCGCCAGCAGCCTTAGGGGACTAGCGGAGAACACCGGGGAGCTGTTTTTT	CASSLRGLAENTGELFF
-	-	TRBJ2-1	TRBV24-1	TGTGCCACCAGTGACTCTCTAGCGCCTTCCTACAATGAGCAGTTCTTC	CATSDSLAPSYNEQFF
-	-	TRBJ2-1	TRBV5-1	TGCGCCAGCAGCTTGGCGGCTAGCTTTTACGATGAGCAGTTCTTC	CASSLAASFYDEQFF
few	TRBD1	TRBJ2-7	TRBV29-1	TGCAGCGTGGACGTCCGGGACAGGGGTTACGAGCAGTACTTC	CSVDVRDRGYEQYF
-	TRBD2	TRBJ2-1	TRBV5-1	TGCGCCAGCAGCTTAGGACTAGCGGACGACAATGAGCAGTTCTTC	CASSLGLADDNEQFF
few	TRBD2	TRBJ2-1	TRBV5-1	TGCGCCAGCAGCTTGGCCCCGGGAGGGGATGAGCAGTTCTTC	CASSLAPGGDEQFF
-	TRBD2	TRBJ2-1	TRBV10-3	TGTGCCATCAGTGAGGGACTAGCGGGAGTGGGTGAGCAGTTCTTC	CAISEGLAGVGEQFF
few	-	TRBJ1-3	TRBV12-3/TRBV12-4	TGTGCCAGCACCATCGGTGCCTCTGGAAACACCATATATTTT	CASTIGASGNTIYF
-	TRBD1	TRBJ1-5	TRBV5-1	TGCGCCAGCAGCCGAAAGGTCAGACAGGGCTACAATCAGCCCCAGCATTTT	CASSRKVRQGYNQPQHF
-	-	TRBJ2-3	TRBV29-1	TGCAGCGTTGAAATCAGCACAGATACGCAGTATTTT	CSVEISTDTQYF
-	TRBD2	TRBJ2-5	TRBV4-2	TGTGCCAGCAGCCAAGTCCCTAGCGGGAAAGAGACCCAGTACTTC	CASSQVPSGKETQYF
-	TRBD2	TRBJ2-1	TRBV28	TGTGCCAGCAGTCAATACCTCGGGGGGGAGGGGTTATACTACAATGAGCAGTTCTTC	CASSQYLGGEGLYYNEQFF
-	-	TRBJ2-3	TRBV29-1	TGCAGCGTTGAATGGCAGAACCCTAGCACAGATACGCAGTATTTT	CSVEWQNPSTDTQYF
few	-	TRBJ2-7	TRBV7-6	TGTGCCAGCAGCTTAGGTCCCGGGGAGGACTACGAGCAGTACTTC	CASSLGPGEDYEQYF
once	-	TRBJ2-6	TRBV5-1	TGCGCCAGCAGCTCCCTCCCCGGACTTCTGAGCTCTGGGGCCAACGTCCTGACTTTC	CASSSLPGLLSSGANVLTF
few	-	TRBJ2-3	TRBV5-1	TGCGCCAGCAGCTTGGCTACAGGCCCAGATACGCAGTATTTT	CASSLATGPDTQYF